The 7 T cell receptor beta chains presented below share a single source sample, sequenced in a study of blood T cell repertoires in COVID-19. The protocol was immunoSEQ multiplex PCR, while the TCRdb copy is restricted to in-frame clones and leaves out a portion. The sample includes fewer than 300,000 clones, 81% of them seen just once. The material sequenced was peripheral blood. The source is a woman aged 60-75 years with active or convalescent COVID-19.

The chain joins TRBV5-1 to TRBJ2-3, with D possibly being TRBD1 (5 bases). This CDR3 has 14 amino acids. Germline V CDR1 and CDR2: SGHRS, YFSETQ. Trimming pared 4 bases from V and 2 bases from J, leaving 11 bases between. CDR3 sequence reads: CASSARQNTDTQYF. The CDR3 nucleotides read TGCGCCAGCAGCGCAAGACAGAACACAGATACGCAGTATTTT.

The chain joins TRBV5-7 to TRBJ2-7; the match to TRBD1 covers 8 bases. TRBV5-7 is an open reading frame, and its role is uncertain. V was pared by 4 bases and J by 3 bases, with 6 bases of the junction left unmatched. The CDR3 runs 14 residues. The CDR3 DNA is TGTGCCAGCAGCCCGGACAGGGAGGTCTACGAGCAGTACTTC. As protein: CASSPDREVYEQYF.

This rearrangement joins TRBV2 to TRBJ1-1, with 9 bases lining up with TRBD1. Per germline, CDR1 SNHLY and CDR2 FYNNEI. Unmatched junction bases numbered 11, after V lost 11 bases and J lost 4 bases. There are 14 residues in the CDR3. This CDR3 is CAGHRDRVATEAFF. The CDR3 DNA is TGTGCCGGCCACCGGGACAGGGTGGCCACTGAAGCTTTCTTT.

The chain joins TRBV5-1 to TRBJ1-6; 8 nucleotides line up with TRBD1. Germline values: CDR1 SGHRS, CDR2 YFSETQ. V lost 3 bases and J lost 7; bases outside the gene matches: 6. The CDR3 is 15 amino acids. For the CDR3, the DNA is TGCGCCAGCAGCTCGGGACAGGCGAAAAATTCACCCCTCCACTTT. It translates to CASSSGQAKNSPLHF. Full variable domain (outside the CDR3, taken from reference TRBV5-1 and TRBJ1-6): KAGVTQTPRYLIKTRGQQVTLSCSPISGHRSVSWYQQTPGQGLQFLFEYFSETQRNKGNFPGRFSGRQFSNSRSEMNVSTLELGDSALYLCASSSGQAKNSPLHFGNGTRLTVT.

The V call is TRBV6-6, the J call TRBJ1-4, with 7 bases identical to TRBD1. Germline-derived CDR1 and CDR2 are MNHNY and SVGAGI (reference sequence). Trimming took 5 bases from V and 4 from J; bases not matched to a gene: 7. This CDR3 comprises 15 residues. The CDR3: CASSVMGQRNEKLFF. The CDR3 coding sequence is TGTGCCAGCAGTGTGATGGGACAGCGTAATGAAAAACTGTTTTTT.

In this sample, this clone turned up a few times. This chain joins TRBV10-3 and TRBJ2-5; 7 nucleotides agree with TRBD2. Germline V gene data show CDR1 as ENHRY and CDR2 as SYGVKD. This CDR3 has 15 residues. The junction had 11 bases not matched to a gene; V was cut back by 3 bases and J by 7 bases. In DNA, the CDR3 is TGTGCCATCAGTGAACCCCAGCGGGGATTCGGGACCCAGTACTTC. It is translated as CAISEPQRGFGTQYF.

V and J are TRBV12-5 and TRBJ2-6; 10 bases are shared with TRBD1. V lost 6 bases, J lost 2 bases, and 7 bases stayed unmatched. CDR1 and CDR2 (germline): LGHNT, FRNRAP. The CDR3 spans 17 residues. The CDR3 DNA reads TGTGCTAGTGGCCTAAAGGGACAGGGGACTGGGGCCAACGTCCTGACTTTC. Translating it yields CASGLKGQGTGANVLTF.